Listed here are 14 T cell receptor beta chains from one sample, sequenced in a study of blood T cell repertoires in COVID-19. Assay used: immunoSEQ multiplex PCR; TCRdb lists only in-frame clones, some missing. The data contain tens of thousands of clones, 75% to 85% of them seen just once; the ten biggest clones take up 25% to 30%. The sample comprised peripheral blood. Receptor source: a woman of 80 years or more with acute or convalescent COVID-19.

This clone was counted only a few times. The chain carries TRBV4-1 and TRBJ2-7; a possible D gene is TRBD1 (7 bases). This CDR3 comprises 15 residues. Germline V gene lookup returns CDR1 MGHRA and CDR2 YSYEKL. Trimming stripped 0 bases from V and 1 base from J, with 10 bases between. The CDR3: CASSQDSGGSYEQYF. The CDR3 DNA reads as TGCGCCAGCAGCCAAGATTCAGGGGGGTCCTACGAGCAGTACTTC.

This rearrangement joins TRBV4-3 to TRBJ2-5; possible D gene TRBD1, 5 bases. CDR3 size: 13 residues. Trimming stripped 0 bases from V and 6 bases from J, with 8 bases between. Per the germline V gene, CDR1 is LGHNA and CDR2 is YSLEER. The CDR3 loop is CASSQDQGKTQYF. The CDR3 DNA reads TGCGCCAGCAGCCAAGACCAGGGAAAGACCCAGTACTTC.

This chain uses TRBV2 with TRBJ1-5; TRBD1 agrees at 7 bases. Trimming removed 3 bases from V and 0 bases from J; junction bases left unmatched: 5. This CDR3 has 16 residues. Germline V gene sequence: CDR1 SNHLY, CDR2 FYNNEI. The CDR3 loop reads CASSEGTVYSNQPQHF. The DNA for the CDR3 is TGTGCCAGCAGTGAGGGGACAGTCTATAGCAATCAGCCCCAGCATTTT.

The V and J genes are TRBV4-2 and TRBJ2-3; TRBD2 is a possible D gene (6 bases). Trimming removed 0 bases from V and 10 bases from J, with 23 bases in between. CDR3 length: 17 residues. CDR1 and CDR2 from the germline V gene are LGHNA and YNFKEQ. CDR3 region: CASSQDRSSAGGMAQYF. In DNA form, the CDR3 reads TGTGCCAGCAGCCAAGATCGGAGTAGCGCCGGAGGGATGGCGCAGTATTTT.

V gene TRBV7-6 combines with J gene TRBJ2-7, with TRBD2 as a possible D gene (6 bases). Germline loops: CDR1 SGHVS, CDR2 FNYEAQ. The CDR3 covers 14 residues. Trimming stripped 0 bases from V and 2 bases from J, with 8 bases between. DNA for the CDR3: TGTGCCAGCAGCTTAGCAACGGGAGCCTACGAGCAGTACTTC. Amino acids: CASSLATGAYEQYF. Drawing the rest from reference TRBV7-6 and TRBJ2-7, the complete variable domain is GAGVSQSPRYKVTKRGQDVALRCDPISGHVSLYWYRQALGQGPEFLTYFNYEAQQDKSGLPNDRFSAERPEGSISTLTIQRTEQRDSAMYRCASSLATGAYEQYFGPGTRLTVT.

The chain recombines TRBV9 with TRBJ2-2; 7 bases match TRBD1. Germline V lookup: CDR1 SGDLS, CDR2 YYNGEE. V was pared by 4 bases and J by 5 bases, with 11 bases of the junction left unmatched. This CDR3 has 16 amino acids. The CDR3 DNA follows: TGTGCCAGCAGCATCCAGGACAGGATTTTTACCGGGGAGCTGTTTTTT. It specifies CASSIQDRIFTGELFF.

The genes are TRBV9 and TRBJ2-3; D call uncertain. With 0 bases removed from V and 5 bases from J, the gap between germline ends came to 7 bases. CDR3 length equals 13 residues. Germline-derived CDR1 and CDR2 are SGDLS and YYNGEE. CDR3 in amino acids: CASSVDLRDTQYF. DNA for the CDR3: TGTGCCAGCAGCGTAGACCTGAGAGATACGCAGTATTTT.

J is TRBJ1-1 and V is TRBV18; no definite D call. This CDR3 is 13 amino acids long. CDR1 KGHSH and CDR2 LQKENI come from the germline V gene. The V end was cut by 8 bases, the J end by 3 bases, with 13 bases between. The CDR3 loop reads CASSNGEDTEAFF. CDR3 DNA: TGTGCCAGCAGTAACGGGGAAGACACTGAAGCTTTCTTT.

There are a few counts of this clone. This chain links TRBV7-3 with TRBJ1-2; the match to TRBD1 covers 8 bases. CDR3 size: 13 residues. Germline V lookup: CDR1 SGHTA, CDR2 FQGTGA. V shed 6 bases, J shed 6 bases, and the junction held 6 bases outside the gene matches. Written as DNA, the CDR3 is TGTGCCAGCAGTTACCAGGGGGCGAATGGCTACACCTTC. Protein product: CASSYQGANGYTF.

The chain combines TRBV7-9 with TRBJ1-4; 10 bases agree with TRBD1. The length of the CDR3 is 16 residues. V lost 3 bases and J lost 8; bases outside the gene matches: 9. From germline, CDR1 is SEHNR and CDR2 FQNEAQ (reference sequence). The CDR3 spells CASSFGTGELGEKLFF. CDR3 nucleotide sequence: TGTGCCAGCAGCTTCGGGACAGGGGAACTCGGAGAAAAACTGTTTTTT.

V gene TRBV7-8 combines with J gene TRBJ2-5, with 7 bases that match TRBD2. Germline CDR1 reads SGHVS; CDR2 reads FQNEAQ. V dropped 5 bases and J dropped 1; count of bases not matched to a gene: 7. CDR3 length: 15 residues. The CDR3 nucleotides are TGTGCCAGCAGCAAGGAGGGACTACCCCAAGAGACCCAGTACTTC. Translation gives CASSKEGLPQETQYF.

As DNA, the CDR3 is TGTGCCAGCAGTTACTCCCCTGGACAGAACTATGGCTACACCTTC. It translates to CASSYSPGQNYGYTF. The chain recombines TRBV6-5 with TRBJ1-2, with D possibly matching TRBD1 (6 bases). In germline, CDR1 is MNHEY, CDR2 SVGAGI. Trimming took off 0 bases at V and 2 bases at J, with 10 bases between the two ends. The CDR3 totals 15 residues.

The genes are TRBV18 and TRBJ1-1, with 8 bases identical to TRBD1. The CDR3 loop spans 15 amino acids. In germline, CDR1 is KGHSH, CDR2 LQKENI. Trimming took 5 bases from V and 2 from J; bases not matched to a gene: 7. CDR3 sequence (DNA): TGTGCCAGCTCATTGGCCACAGGGGGAAACACTGAAGCTTTCTTT. It yields the protein CASSLATGGNTEAFF.

The rearrangement joins TRBV28 to TRBJ1-2, with D possibly TRBD1 on 6 matching bases. The V gene lost 5 bases and the J gene lost 3 bases, with 13 bases spanning the gap. The CDR3 length is 14 residues. The germline V gene has CDR1 MDHEN and CDR2 SYDVKM. The CDR3 coding sequence is TGTGCCAGCAGTAGTTCAGGGGTTTACTATGGCTACACCTTC. Protein product: CASSSSGVYYGYTF.